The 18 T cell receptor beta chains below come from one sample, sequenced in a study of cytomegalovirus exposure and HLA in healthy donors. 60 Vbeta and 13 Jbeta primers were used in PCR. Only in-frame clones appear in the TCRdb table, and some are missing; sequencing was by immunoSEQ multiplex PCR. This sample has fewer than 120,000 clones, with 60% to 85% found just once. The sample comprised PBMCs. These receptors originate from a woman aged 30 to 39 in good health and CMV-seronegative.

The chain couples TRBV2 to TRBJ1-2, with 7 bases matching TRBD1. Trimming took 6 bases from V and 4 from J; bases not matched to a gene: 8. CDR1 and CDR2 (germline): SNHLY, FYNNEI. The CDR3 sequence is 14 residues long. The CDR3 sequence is CASRAGTAFYGYTF. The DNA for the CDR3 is TGTGCCAGCAGAGCCGGGACAGCCTTCTATGGCTACACCTTC. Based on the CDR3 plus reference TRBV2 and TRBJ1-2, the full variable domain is EPEVTQTPSHQVTQMGQEVILRCVPISNHLYFYWYRQILGQKVEFLVSFYNNEISEKSEIFDDQFSVERPDGSNFTLKIRSTKLEDSAMYFCASRAGTAFYGYTFGSGTRLTVV.

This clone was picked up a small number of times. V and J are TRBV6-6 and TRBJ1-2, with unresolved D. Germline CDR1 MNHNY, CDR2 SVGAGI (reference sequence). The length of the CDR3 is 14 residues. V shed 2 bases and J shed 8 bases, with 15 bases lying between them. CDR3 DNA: TGTGCCAGCAGTTACGACACCGTTGGTGGCGGCTACACCTTC. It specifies CASSYDTVGGGYTF.

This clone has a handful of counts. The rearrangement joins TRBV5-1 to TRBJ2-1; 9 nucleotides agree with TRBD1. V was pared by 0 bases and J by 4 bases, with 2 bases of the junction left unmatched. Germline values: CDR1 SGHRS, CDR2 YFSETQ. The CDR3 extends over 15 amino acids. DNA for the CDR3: TGCGCCAGCAGCTTGGACGGGACAGGGTACAATGAGCAGTTCTTC. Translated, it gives CASSLDGTGYNEQFF.

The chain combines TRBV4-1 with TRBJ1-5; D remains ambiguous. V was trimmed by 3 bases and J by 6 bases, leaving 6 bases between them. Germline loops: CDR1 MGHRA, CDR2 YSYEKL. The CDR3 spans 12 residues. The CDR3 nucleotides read TGCGCCAGCAGCCAGTACGGTCAGCCCCAGCATTTT. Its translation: CASSQYGQPQHF.

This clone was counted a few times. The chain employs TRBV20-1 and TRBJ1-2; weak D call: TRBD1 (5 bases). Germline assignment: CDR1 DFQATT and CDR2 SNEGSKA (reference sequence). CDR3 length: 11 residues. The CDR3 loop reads CRGVYDYGYTF. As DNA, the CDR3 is TGCAGAGGGGTGTATGACTATGGCTACACCTTC.

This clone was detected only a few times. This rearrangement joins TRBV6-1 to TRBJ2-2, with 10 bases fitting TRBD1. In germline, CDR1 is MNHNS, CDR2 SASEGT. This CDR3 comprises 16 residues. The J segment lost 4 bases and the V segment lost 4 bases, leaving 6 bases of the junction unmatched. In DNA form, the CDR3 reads TGTGCCAGCAGTGCACTCGGGACAGGGGTCACCGGGGAGCTGTTTTTT. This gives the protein CASSALGTGVTGELFF.

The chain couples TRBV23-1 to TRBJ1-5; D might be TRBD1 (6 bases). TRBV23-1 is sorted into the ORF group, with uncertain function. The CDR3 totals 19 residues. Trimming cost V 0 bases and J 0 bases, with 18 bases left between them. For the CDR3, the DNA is TGCGCCAGCAGTCAATCGTATAACAGGGCAAAGGATAGCAATCAGCCCCAGCATTTT. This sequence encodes CASSQSYNRAKDSNQPQHF.

The CDR3 coding sequence is TGTGCCAGCAGTTACCCGGGACGGCGGGGAGCTTTCTTT. Its protein is CASSYPGRRGAFF. The chain carries TRBV6-5 and TRBJ1-1, with D perhaps TRBD1 (5 bases). Per germline, CDR1 MNHEY and CDR2 SVGAGI. The V end was cut by 2 bases, the J end by 10 bases, with 14 bases between. CDR3 length: 13 amino acids.

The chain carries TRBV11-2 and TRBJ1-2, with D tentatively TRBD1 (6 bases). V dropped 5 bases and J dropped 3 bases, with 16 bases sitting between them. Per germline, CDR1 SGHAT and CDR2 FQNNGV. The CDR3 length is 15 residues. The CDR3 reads CASSPIRDNDYGYTF. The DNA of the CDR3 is TGTGCCAGCAGCCCGATCCGGGACAATGACTATGGCTACACCTTC.

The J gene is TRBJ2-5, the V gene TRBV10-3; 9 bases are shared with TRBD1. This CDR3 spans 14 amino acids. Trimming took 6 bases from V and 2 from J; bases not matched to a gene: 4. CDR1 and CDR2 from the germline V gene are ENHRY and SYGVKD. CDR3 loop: CAIRPGQGQETQYF. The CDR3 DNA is TGTGCCATCAGGCCGGGACAGGGACAAGAGACCCAGTACTTC.

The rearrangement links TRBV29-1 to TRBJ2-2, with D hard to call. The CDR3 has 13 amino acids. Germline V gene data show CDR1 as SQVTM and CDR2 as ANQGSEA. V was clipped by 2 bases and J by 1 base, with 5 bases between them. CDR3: CSVEPGNTGELFF. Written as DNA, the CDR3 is TGCAGCGTTGAACCCGGGAACACCGGGGAGCTGTTTTTT.

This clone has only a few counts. The CDR3 nucleotides read TGTGCCTGGAAGGGGCTCTACAATGAGCAGTTCTTC. Protein: CAWKGLYNEQFF. The chain has TRBV30 and TRBJ2-1, with D possibly being TRBD1 (5 bases). The CDR3 sequence is 12 residues long. The germline gives CDR1 GTSNPN, CDR2 SVGIG (reference sequence). Trimming pared 4 bases from V and 3 bases from J, leaving 7 bases between. The full variable domain, with the rest looked up from reference TRBV30 and TRBJ2-1, is SQTIHQWPATLVQPVGSPLSLECTVEGTSNPNLYWYRQAAGRGLQLLFYSVGIGQISSEVPQNLSASRPQDRQFILSSKKLLLSDSGFYLCAWKGLYNEQFFGPGTRLTVL.

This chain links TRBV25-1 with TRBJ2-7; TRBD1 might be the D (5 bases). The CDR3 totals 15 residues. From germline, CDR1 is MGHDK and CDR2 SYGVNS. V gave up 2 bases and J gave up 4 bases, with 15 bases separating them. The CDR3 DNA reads TGTGCCAGCAGTGAAGGGGCCACCAGAGCTTACGAGCAGTACTTC. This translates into CASSEGATRAYEQYF.

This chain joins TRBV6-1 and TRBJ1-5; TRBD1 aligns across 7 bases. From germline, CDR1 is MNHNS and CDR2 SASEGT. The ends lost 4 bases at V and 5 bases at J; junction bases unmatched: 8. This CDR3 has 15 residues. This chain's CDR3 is CASSADRQGDQPQHF. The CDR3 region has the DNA TGTGCCAGCAGTGCCGATCGACAGGGCGATCAGCCCCAGCATTTT.

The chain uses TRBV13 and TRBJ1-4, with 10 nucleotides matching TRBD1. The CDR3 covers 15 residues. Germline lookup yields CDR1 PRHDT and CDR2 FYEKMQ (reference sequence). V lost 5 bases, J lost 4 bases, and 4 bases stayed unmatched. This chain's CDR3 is CASSVWTGGNEKLFF. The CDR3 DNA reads TGTGCCAGCAGCGTATGGACAGGGGGTAATGAAAAACTGTTTTTT.

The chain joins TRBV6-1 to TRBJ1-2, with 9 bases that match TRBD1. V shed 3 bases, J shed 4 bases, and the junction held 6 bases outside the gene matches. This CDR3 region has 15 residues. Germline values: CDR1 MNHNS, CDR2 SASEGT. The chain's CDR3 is CASSEPTGGLYGYTF. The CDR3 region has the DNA TGTGCCAGCAGTGAGCCGACAGGGGGTCTCTATGGCTACACCTTC.

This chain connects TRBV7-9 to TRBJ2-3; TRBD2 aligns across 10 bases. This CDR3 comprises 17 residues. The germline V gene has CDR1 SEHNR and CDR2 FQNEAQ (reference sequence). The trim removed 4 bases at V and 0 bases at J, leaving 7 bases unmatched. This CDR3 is CASSSAQTSGSTDTQYF. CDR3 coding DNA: TGTGCCAGCAGCTCCGCCCAGACTAGCGGGAGCACAGATACGCAGTATTTT.

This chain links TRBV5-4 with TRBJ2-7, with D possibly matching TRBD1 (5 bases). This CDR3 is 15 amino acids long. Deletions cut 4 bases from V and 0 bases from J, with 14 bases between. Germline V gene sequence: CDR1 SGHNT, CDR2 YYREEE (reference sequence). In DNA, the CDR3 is TGTGCCAGCAGCACCTGGGCACAGGACTCCTACGAGCAGTACTTC. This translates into CASSTWAQDSYEQYF. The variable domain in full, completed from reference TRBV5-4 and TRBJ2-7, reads ETGVTQSPTHLIKTRGQQVTLRCSSQSGHNTVSWYQQALGQGPQFIFQYYREEENGRGNFPPRFSGLQFPNYSSELNVNALELDDSALYLCASSTWAQDSYEQYFGPGTRLTVT.